This entry lists 9 T cell receptor beta chains sequenced from one sample in a study of CD8+ T cells in alopecia areata. cDNA reverse transcribed from extracted RNA served as the sequencing template. Assay used: immunoSEQ multiplex PCR; TCRdb lists only in-frame clones, some missing. This sample comprises approximately 300,000 clones, none seen once only. Cutaneous lymph node cells were pooled, and they were sorted using CD4, CD8alpha, NKG2D, NKG2ACE and other markers. Sequences were obtained from CD4+ T cells sorted from a lymph node. The receptors were gathered from a C3H/HeJ mouse with alopecia areata. Strain MHC haplotype: H2-k.

This clone was seen only a few times. Each gene name is a mouse one. Coverage ceases 4 residues before the CDR3 finishes, and the germline J gene fills in the end. The chain employs TRBV5 and TRBJ1-1; tentatively, D is TRBD1 (6 bases). Between the trimmed V and J ends, which lost 0 bases and 3 bases, there was a span of 11 bases. Germline V gives CDR1 LGHNA, CDR2 YNLKQL (reference sequence). The CDR3 extends over 15 amino acids. This CDR3 is CASSQDGRGDTEVFF. The DNA read from the CDR3 is TGTGCCAGCAGCCAAGATGGCAGGGGAGACACA.

Comments on this clone: A much bigger clone sits one base away, suggesting this may be a read error. The genes and germline here are from mouse. Read sequence stops 4 residues before the CDR3 end, and the germline J gene provides the missing end. The chain employs TRBV5 and TRBJ2-5; 7 bases line up with TRBD1. The CDR3 has 12 residues. Germline V gene lookup returns CDR1 LGHNA and CDR2 YNLKQL (reference sequence). V was clipped by 8 bases and J by 2 bases; unmatched bases: 1. The covered CDR3 bases are TGTGCCAGCCGGGACAGCCAAGAC. Translating gives CASRDSQD. The whole CDR3 reads CASRDSQDTQYF.

Details on this clone: Mouse germline and gene names are used. The read ends 4 residues shy of where the CDR3 ends; the end is completed using the germline J gene. V gene TRBV13-1 combines with J gene TRBJ2-3; possibly TRBD1 for D (6 bases). Per germline, CDR1 NSHNY and CDR2 SYGAGN. This CDR3 contains 14 residues. This CDR3 is CASSGKTGLETLYF. Incomplete CDR3 DNA: TGTGCCAGCAGTGGCAAAACAGGGTTAGAA.

Comment on this clone: The germline and genes are mouse ones. The read finishes 4 residues shy of the CDR3 end, and the germline J gene is used to complete it. J is TRBJ1-2 and V is TRBV31; no clear D. Germline CDR1 reads GKSSPN; CDR2 reads SITVG. The CDR3 is made up of 14 amino acids. The V end was cut by 0 bases, the J end by 1 base, with 9 bases between. CDR3 sequence reads: CAWSLYRENSDYTF. The CDR3 bases that were read are TGTGCCTGGAGTCTATACAGAGAAAACTCC.

This clone occurred a few times. Any gene name here is a mouse gene name. The read falls 3 residues short of the CDR3 end, and the missing part is taken from the germline J gene. The chain employs TRBV5 and TRBJ1-6; 9 bases fit TRBD1. TRBJ1-6 counts as an open reading frame of uncertain function. The germline gives CDR1 LGHNA, CDR2 YNLKQL (reference sequence). V shed 2 bases and J 4 bases; nucleotides not matched to a gene: 3. The CDR3 runs 16 residues. The sequenced part of the CDR3 DNA is TGTGCCAGCAGCCAAAGACAGGGGGGGTATAATTCGCCC. This sequence encodes CASSQRQGGYNSP. Given in full, the CDR3 is CASSQRQGGYNSPLYF.

Only a few counts were recorded for this clone. The gene names here belong to mouse. The sequence runs out 4 residues before the end of the CDR3; the remainder is reconstructed from the germline J gene. The V and J genes are TRBV5 and TRBJ2-2; D gene unclear. V was trimmed by 1 base and J by 1 base, leaving 4 bases between them. CDR1 LGHNA and CDR2 YNLKQL come from the germline V gene (reference sequence). The CDR3 spans 14 residues. The CDR3 reads CASSQGENTGQLYF. Incomplete CDR3 DNA: TGTGCCAGCAGCCAAGGGGAAAACACCGGG.

A note on this clone: The gene symbols are mouse symbols. Partial CDR3 DNA: TGCACCTGCAAGCTGGGGGCGAGTCAAAAC. This gives the protein CTCKLGASQN. Given in full, the CDR3 is CTCKLGASQNTLYF. This chain joins TRBV1 and TRBJ2-4; the D gene is possibly TRBD2 (7 bases). Read sequence stops 4 residues before the CDR3 end, and the germline J gene provides the missing end. CDR3 length equals 14 residues. CDR1 and CDR2 (germline): NSQYPW, LRSPGD (reference sequence). V was trimmed by 7 bases and J by 0 bases, leaving 11 bases between them.

A few counts support this clone. Each gene name is a mouse one. The read ends 4 residues early relative to the CDR3; the germline J gene fills the gap. The sample contains more than one DNA sequence encoding this CDR3. The V and J genes are TRBV19 and TRBJ2-7; D gene ambiguous. The germline CDR1 and CDR2 sequences are FNHDT and SITEND (reference sequence). This CDR3 comprises 11 residues. Trimming left V 5 bases short and J 1 base short, with 4 bases between. The DNA read from the CDR3 is TGTGCCAGCAGCAAATCCTAT. Translating gives CASSKSY. The entire CDR3 sequence reads CASSKSYEQYF.

Of note for this clone: The gene names here belong to mouse. The sequenced fragment ends 4 residues before the CDR3 boundary, so the rest is inferred from the germline J gene. V usage is TRBV13-3 and J usage is TRBJ2-2, with 9 bases that match TRBD1. This CDR3 spans 16 amino acids. J lost 3 bases, V lost 3 bases, and 6 bases had no gene match. The germline V gene has CDR1 NNHDY and CDR2 SYVADS. Partial CDR3 DNA: TGTGCCAGCAGTGCCCACAGGGGGCCGCACACCGGG. The encoded protein is CASSAHRGPHTG. The entire CDR3 is CASSAHRGPHTGQLYF.